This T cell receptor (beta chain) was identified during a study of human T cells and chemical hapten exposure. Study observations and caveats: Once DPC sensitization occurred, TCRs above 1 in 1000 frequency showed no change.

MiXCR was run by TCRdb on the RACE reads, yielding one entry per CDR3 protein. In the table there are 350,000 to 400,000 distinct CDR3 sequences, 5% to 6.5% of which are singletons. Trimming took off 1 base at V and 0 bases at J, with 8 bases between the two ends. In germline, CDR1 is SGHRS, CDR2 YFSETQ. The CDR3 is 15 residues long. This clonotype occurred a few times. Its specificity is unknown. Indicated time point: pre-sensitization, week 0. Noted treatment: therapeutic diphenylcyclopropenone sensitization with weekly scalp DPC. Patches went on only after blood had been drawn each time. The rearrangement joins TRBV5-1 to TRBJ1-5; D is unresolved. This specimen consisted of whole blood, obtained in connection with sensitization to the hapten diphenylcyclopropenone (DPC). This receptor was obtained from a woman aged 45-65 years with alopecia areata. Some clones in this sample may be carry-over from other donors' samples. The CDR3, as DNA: TGCGCCAGCAGCTTGTTTGGGGATAGCAATCAGCCCCAGCATTTT. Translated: CASSLFGDSNQPQHF.